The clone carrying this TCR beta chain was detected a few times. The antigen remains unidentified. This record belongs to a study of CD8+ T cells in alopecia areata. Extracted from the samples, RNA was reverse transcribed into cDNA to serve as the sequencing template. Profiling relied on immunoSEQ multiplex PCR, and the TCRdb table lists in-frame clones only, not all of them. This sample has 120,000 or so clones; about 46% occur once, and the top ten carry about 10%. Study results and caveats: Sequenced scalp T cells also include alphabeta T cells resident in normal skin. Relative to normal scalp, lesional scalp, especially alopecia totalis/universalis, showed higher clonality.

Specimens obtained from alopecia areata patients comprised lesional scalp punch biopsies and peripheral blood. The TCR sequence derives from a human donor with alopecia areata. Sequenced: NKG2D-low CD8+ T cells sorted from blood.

CDR3 sequence: CSAAGTSGSRASNEQFF. CDR3 nucleotide sequence: TGCAGCGCTGCCGGGACTAGCGGGAGTAGGGCCTCCAATGAGCAGTTCTTC. The chain recombines TRBV29-1 with TRBJ2-1; 14 bases are shared with TRBD2. The germline CDR1 and CDR2 sequences are SQVTM and ANQGSEA. This CDR3 spans 17 amino acids. V shed 7 bases, J shed 6 bases, and the junction held 14 bases outside the gene matches.